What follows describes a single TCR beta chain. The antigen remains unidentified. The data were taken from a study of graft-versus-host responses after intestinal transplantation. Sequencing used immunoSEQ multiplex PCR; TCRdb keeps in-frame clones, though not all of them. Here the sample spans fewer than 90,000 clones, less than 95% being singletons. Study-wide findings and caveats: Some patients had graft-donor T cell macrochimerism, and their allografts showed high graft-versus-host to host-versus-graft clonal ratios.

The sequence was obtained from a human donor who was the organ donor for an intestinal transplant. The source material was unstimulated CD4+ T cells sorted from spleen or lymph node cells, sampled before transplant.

The CDR3, as DNA: TGTGCCAGCAGTTTCCAGCGGGGGACAGGCGCAGATACGCAGTATTTT. As protein: CASSFQRGTGADTQYF. The rearrangement joins TRBV27 to TRBJ2-3, with D tentatively TRBD1 or TRBD2 (8 bases each). CDR1 is MNHEY and CDR2 is SMNVEV in the germline V gene (reference sequence). CDR3 length equals 16 residues. Trimming took 3 bases from V and 4 from J, leaving 17 bases between them.